Listed below are T cell receptor beta chains from one sample, sequenced in a study of shared clonotypes between healthy human individuals. TCRdb's copy holds only in-frame clones and misses some; the assay was immunoSEQ multiplex PCR. The table includes around 2,100,000 clones, about 95% detected once. Sequencing was done on a sample of naive CD8+ T cells sorted from blood. The receptor set was obtained from a man aged 18 to 30 in good health. Each CDR3 is given with its conserved first and last residue. The D gene is left open where the match is weak. Size is stated for part of the rows, as once, few or many counts, or as a class when the clone is expanded.

j_call: TRBJ2-5; cdr3_length: 15; v_call: TRBV4-3; clone_size: -; d_call: -; cdr3_nt: TGCGCCAGCAGCCAAGAATGGTCGGCCCTCGACACCCAGTACTTC; cdr3_aa: CASSQEWSALDTQYF
j_call: TRBJ2-7; cdr3_length: 13; v_call: TRBV5-6; clone_size: -; d_call: -; cdr3_nt: TGTGCCAGCAGCTGGGGAGCCTTCTACGAGCAGTACTTC; cdr3_aa: CASSWGAFYEQYF
j_call: TRBJ2-5; cdr3_length: 12; v_call: TRBV5-6; clone_size: -; d_call: -; cdr3_nt: TGTGCCAGCAGCTCGGTACAAGAGACCCAGTACTTC; cdr3_aa: CASSSVQETQYF
j_call: TRBJ1-2; cdr3_length: 13; v_call: TRBV7-9; clone_size: -; d_call: -; cdr3_nt: TGTGCCAGCAGCTTCGGTGGGAGCTATGGCTACACCTTC; cdr3_aa: CASSFGGSYGYTF
j_call: TRBJ2-1; cdr3_length: 14; v_call: TRBV11-2; clone_size: -; d_call: -; cdr3_nt: TGTGCCAGCAGCTTTGGAACAGCGGCCTATGAGCAGTTCTTC; cdr3_aa: CASSFGTAAYEQFF
j_call: TRBJ2-2; cdr3_length: 13; v_call: TRBV13; clone_size: -; d_call: -; cdr3_nt: TGTGCCAGCAGCTCAGAGATGACCGGGGAGCTGTTTTTT; cdr3_aa: CASSSEMTGELFF
j_call: TRBJ1-2; cdr3_length: 15; v_call: TRBV4-3; clone_size: -; d_call: -; cdr3_nt: TGCGCCAGCAGCCAAGAACAGGGTACCAACTATGGCTACACCTTC; cdr3_aa: CASSQEQGTNYGYTF
j_call: TRBJ2-7; cdr3_length: 14; v_call: TRBV27; clone_size: -; d_call: TRBD1; cdr3_nt: TGTGCCAGCAGTCTGACAGGGTTCTCCTACGAGCAGTACTTC; cdr3_aa: CASSLTGFSYEQYF
j_call: TRBJ1-6; cdr3_length: 16; v_call: TRBV27; clone_size: -; d_call: -; cdr3_nt: TGTGCCAGCAGTTTAACGGGAAACTCCTATAATTCACCCCTCCACTTT; cdr3_aa: CASSLTGNSYNSPLHF
j_call: TRBJ2-3; cdr3_length: 15; v_call: TRBV7-9; clone_size: -; d_call: -; cdr3_nt: TGTGCCAGCAGCTTAGTAAGAGACGACACAGATACGCAGTATTTT; cdr3_aa: CASSLVRDDTDTQYF
j_call: TRBJ1-1; cdr3_length: 13; v_call: TRBV9; clone_size: -; d_call: -; cdr3_nt: TGTGCCAGCAGCGATGGGTCAAACACTGAAGCTTTCTTT; cdr3_aa: CASSDGSNTEAFF
j_call: TRBJ2-7; cdr3_length: 12; v_call: TRBV6-6; clone_size: -; d_call: -; cdr3_nt: TGTGCCAGCAGTTACGAGGTGGGGGAGCAGTACTTC; cdr3_aa: CASSYEVGEQYF
j_call: TRBJ1-1; cdr3_length: 14; v_call: TRBV19; clone_size: once; d_call: -; cdr3_nt: TGTGCCAGTAGTATAGATGGGGGCGTCACTGAAGCTTTCTTT; cdr3_aa: CASSIDGGVTEAFF
j_call: TRBJ2-5; cdr3_length: 15; v_call: TRBV7-8; clone_size: -; d_call: -; cdr3_nt: TGTGCCAGCAGCTTAGCGCGCTCCCTAAAAGAGACCCAGTACTTC; cdr3_aa: CASSLARSLKETQYF
j_call: TRBJ2-7; cdr3_length: 13; v_call: TRBV2; clone_size: -; d_call: -; cdr3_nt: TGTGCCAGCAGTACCTGGAGGGCCTACGAGCAGTACTTC; cdr3_aa: CASSTWRAYEQYF
j_call: TRBJ2-3; cdr3_length: 17; v_call: TRBV7-3; clone_size: -; d_call: TRBD2; cdr3_nt: TGTGCCAGCAGCTTAACTGGTAGCGGGGGAGCTACAGATACGCAGTATTTT; cdr3_aa: CASSLTGSGGATDTQYF
j_call: TRBJ2-1; cdr3_length: 16; v_call: TRBV2; clone_size: -; d_call: TRBD1; cdr3_nt: TGTGCCAGCAGTCTCCCCCGGGACAGGGAATTGCATGAGCAGTTCTTC; cdr3_aa: CASSLPRDRELHEQFF
j_call: TRBJ1-1; cdr3_length: 13; v_call: TRBV5-4; clone_size: -; d_call: -; cdr3_nt: TGTGCCAGCAGCCCTGGGGGGAACACTGAAGCTTTCTTT; cdr3_aa: CASSPGGNTEAFF
j_call: TRBJ1-2; cdr3_length: 14; v_call: TRBV18; clone_size: -; d_call: -; cdr3_nt: TGTGCCAGCTCACCTGGGGGCGCGGCCTATGGCTACACCTTC; cdr3_aa: CASSPGGAAYGYTF
j_call: TRBJ2-7; cdr3_length: 15; v_call: TRBV5-6; clone_size: -; d_call: -; cdr3_nt: TGTGCCAGCAGCGGCGGGACAGAGCCCTCCTACGAGCAGTACTTC; cdr3_aa: CASSGGTEPSYEQYF
j_call: TRBJ2-7; cdr3_length: 12; v_call: TRBV11-2; clone_size: -; d_call: -; cdr3_nt: TGTGCCAGCAGCTGGGGGAACTACGAGCAGTACTTC; cdr3_aa: CASSWGNYEQYF
j_call: TRBJ2-7; cdr3_length: 13; v_call: TRBV29-1; clone_size: -; d_call: -; cdr3_nt: TGCAGCGTTGAAGGGCAGGGCCCCTACGAGCAGTACTTC; cdr3_aa: CSVEGQGPYEQYF
j_call: TRBJ2-3; cdr3_length: 15; v_call: TRBV9; clone_size: -; d_call: -; cdr3_nt: TGTGCCAGCAGCACCGGGCAGACTAACACAGATACGCAGTATTTT; cdr3_aa: CASSTGQTNTDTQYF
j_call: TRBJ2-3; cdr3_length: 14; v_call: TRBV11-2; clone_size: once; d_call: -; cdr3_nt: TGTGCCAGCAGCTTTGCAGGGACCACAGATACGCAGTATTTT; cdr3_aa: CASSFAGTTDTQYF
j_call: TRBJ2-7; cdr3_length: 15; v_call: TRBV9; clone_size: -; d_call: -; cdr3_nt: TGTGCCAGCAGCGTAGCCGGGACGGGAACCTACGAGCAGTACTTC; cdr3_aa: CASSVAGTGTYEQYF
j_call: TRBJ2-1; cdr3_length: 15; v_call: TRBV5-1; clone_size: -; d_call: TRBD2; cdr3_nt: TGCGCCAGCAGCTTGGTTCTAGCGGGAGTGGATGAGCAGTTCTTC; cdr3_aa: CASSLVLAGVDEQFF
j_call: TRBJ2-3; cdr3_length: 16; v_call: TRBV28; clone_size: -; d_call: TRBD1; cdr3_nt: TGTGCCAGCAGTGATGACAGGGGGGAAAACCCAGATACGCAGTATTTT; cdr3_aa: CASSDDRGENPDTQYF
j_call: TRBJ1-1; cdr3_length: 14; v_call: TRBV5-1; clone_size: -; d_call: -; cdr3_nt: TGCGCCAGCACCCGGGACGCCTACGGCACTGAAGCTTTCTTT; cdr3_aa: CASTRDAYGTEAFF
j_call: TRBJ2-1; cdr3_length: 14; v_call: TRBV7-9; clone_size: -; d_call: -; cdr3_nt: TGTGCCAGCAGCCCTTCCCTCGGTTACAATGAGCAGTTCTTC; cdr3_aa: CASSPSLGYNEQFF